These T cell receptor beta chains were read from a single sample in a study of tumor-infiltrating lymphocytes in primary liver carcinoma. Each CDR3 protein gets one entry after TCRdb re-called the multiplex PCR reads with MiXCR. This table has about 100,000 distinct CDR3 sequences, just under 70% appearing once. The material sequenced was tumor-adjacent normal liver tissue. The receptors were gathered from a man aged 35 to 55 with primary liver carcinoma and hepatitis B virus infection. The CDR3 runs from the conserved cysteine through the conserved F or W. D genes are given only for firm matches. Clone size is shown for a subset of rows, as once, few, many or a class of expanded clone.

D gene,clone size,V gene,CDR3 protein
.,.,TRBV28,CAIPAMGGNTEAFF
TRBD1,.,TRBV10-3,CAIRRTAGQGAGDMQYF
.,many,TRBV4-1,CASSQGGHYEQYF
TRBD1,many,TRBV6-5,CASRGQGVGYEQYF
.,.,TRBV11-2,CASSLEVGGQGMQHF
.,.,TRBV12-3/TRBV12-4,CASSMTGIYEQYF
TRBD2,once,TRBV11-2,CASGTPSGDYEQYF
.,.,TRBV11-2,CASRSPDSAHQETQYF
.,.,TRBV4-1,CAIRQEPRGTDTQYF
.,once,TRBV7-9,CARSLDSTNEQFF
TRBD2,.,TRBV7-8,CTSSPGLAANTGELSF
.,few,TRBV7-8,CASSLGSQGGHEQYF
.,few,TRBV4-1,CASSQDPLSNTQYF
.,.,TRBV11-2,CASRRDQVGKLFF
.,.,TRBV11-2,CASSSFPRLRSHEKYF
TRBD1,.,TRBV10-3,CAISESGDRLYNEQLF
.,.,TRBV11-2,CASSLGLTRGAHGYTF
TRBD1,.,TRBV5-1,CAGSLEGQADEQYF
TRBD2,.,TRBV11-2,CASSLVLAGKHERYF
.,.,TRBV7-3,CAGSMGGLTEAFF
.,.,TRBV20-1,CSAREDSVGTTDTQYF
.,many,TRBV5-8,CASSLTGRGTGELFF
TRBD1,many,TRBV5-5,CASSQDRGGELFF
TRBD2,many,TRBV4-1,CASSQEWLAGGSYNEQFF
.,once,TRBV11-2,CDTSPIGNERFF
.,.,TRBV10-3,CAISLGDGQETQYF
.,.,TRBV11-2,CASARGGSYEQYF